Listed below are T cell receptor beta chains from one sample, sequenced in a study of CD8 T cells in Susac syndrome. TCRdb re-derived calls from the immunoSEQ multiplex PCR reads in MiXCR, one entry per CDR3 protein. Found here are around 200,000 distinct CDR3 sequences, approximately 95% of them singletons; the top ten hold just over 0.08%. Source material: CD4+ T cells from PBMCs. The receptor set was obtained from a human donor with multiple sclerosis. CDR3s include the opening cysteine and the closing phenylalanine or tryptophan. The D gene is left open where the match is weak. Size is stated for part of the rows, as once, few or many counts, or as a class when the clone is expanded.

TRBV29-1	.	.	TRBJ2-1	CSAGLAFGNEQFF	TGCAGCGCGGGACTCGCGTTTGGCAATGAGCAGTTCTTC
TRBV20-1	.	.	TRBJ1-6	CSARGPRNHHF	TGCAGTGCTAGAGGACCGCGGAACCACCACTTT
TRBV6-1	.	.	TRBJ1-1	CASRPRRDTEAFF	TGTGCCAGCAGACCCAGGAGGGACACTGAAGCTTTCTTT
TRBV3-1	.	.	TRBJ2-4	CASSAIQSGIQYF	TGTGCCAGCAGCGCTATCCAAAGCGGCATTCAGTACTTC
TRBV2	.	.	TRBJ2-7	CASSDPGPYEQYF	TGTGCCAGCAGTGACCCGGGTCCCTACGAGCAGTACTTC
TRBV3-1	.	.	TRBJ2-7	CASSPRPVGSYEQYF	TGTGCCAGCAGCCCCCGCCCAGTGGGGTCATACGAGCAGTACTTC
TRBV7-6	.	.	TRBJ2-3	CASSRGTGGLDTQYF	TGTGCCAGCAGCCGGGGTACGGGGGGCCTTGATACGCAGTATTTT
TRBV30	.	.	TRBJ1-1	CAWFKGERDEAFF	TGTGCCTGGTTTAAGGGGGAAAGGGACGAAGCTTTCTTT
TRBV20-1	.	.	TRBJ2-3	CSAPSWGGRDTQYF	TGCAGTGCCCCCTCGTGGGGGGGCCGAGATACGCAGTATTTT
TRBV10-3	TRBD2	.	TRBJ2-1	CAISLSGGAYNEQFF	TGTGCCATCAGTCTTAGCGGGGGGGCCTACAATGAGCAGTTCTTC
TRBV3-1	.	.	TRBJ2-3	CASSQSRTDTQYF	TGTGCCAGCAGCCAAAGCCGCACAGATACGCAGTATTTT
TRBV20-1	.	.	TRBJ2-6	CSARDARSSGANVLTF	TGCAGTGCTAGAGATGCCAGAAGCTCTGGGGCCAACGTCCTGACTTTC
TRBV5-6	TRBD1	.	TRBJ1-5	CASSRDRGNIQPQHF	TGTGCCAGCAGCCGGGACAGGGGGAATATTCAGCCCCAGCATTTT
TRBV12-3/TRBV12-4	.	.	TRBJ2-1	CASSPSWGSDEQFF	TGTGCCAGCAGCCCTTCGTGGGGGTCCGATGAGCAGTTCTTC
TRBV4-1	.	once	TRBJ1-4	CASRPGRASEKLFF	TGCGCCAGTCGACCGGGACGGGCGAGTGAAAAACTGTTTTTT
TRBV20-1	.	.	TRBJ2-4	CSAPRPSGAKNIQYF	TGCAGTGCTCCCAGACCGTCTGGCGCCAAAAACATTCAGTACTTC
TRBV15	.	.	TRBJ1-1	CATSTQQWGYTEAFF	TGTGCCACCAGCACACAACAGTGGGGATACACTGAAGCTTTCTTT
TRBV12-5	.	.	TRBJ2-1	CASGRGPEQFF	TGTGCTAGTGGCCGGGGGCCTGAGCAGTTCTTC
TRBV29-1	TRBD1	.	TRBJ1-1	CSAGPGTGEAFF	TGCAGCGCGGGCCCCGGGACAGGTGAAGCTTTCTTT
TRBV5-1	TRBD1	.	TRBJ1-5	CASSLAGTGNQPQHF	TGCGCCAGCAGCTTGGCCGGGACAGGCAATCAGCCCCAGCATTTT
TRBV30	.	once	TRBJ2-1	CAWSTSRNNEQFF	TGTGCCTGGAGTACCTCCCGGAACAATGAGCAGTTCTTC
TRBV7-7	.	.	TRBJ2-7	CASSLEGFGEQYF	TGTGCTAGCAGCTTAGAAGGGTTTGGGGAGCAGTACTTC
TRBV7-9	.	.	TRBJ1-6	CASSSLGQNNSPLHF	TGTGCCAGCAGCTCATTGGGGCAGAATAATTCACCCCTCCACTTT
TRBV9	.	.	TRBJ1-6	CASSVQGSPLHF	TGTGCCAGCAGCGTCCAGGGTTCACCCCTCCACTTT